Detailed here is one TCR beta chain. What it recognizes is unknown. This specimen belongs to a study of T-cell reconstitution after alpha-beta-depleted transplantation in children. Study results and caveats: Counts and diversity of T cells one year after transplant came mostly from newly produced T cells.

The V and J ends lost 5 bases and 7 bases respectively, with 9 bases between them. The CDR3 covers 13 residues. Germline V gene lookup returns CDR1 SGHTA and CDR2 FQGTGA. Preparation of the TCRbeta library used unique molecular identifiers. Via MiXCR, TCRdb re-called the PCR reads, giving one row per CDR3 protein. This table has about 980,000 distinct CDR3 sequences, 25% to 35% appearing once. The gene calls are TRBV7-3 and TRBJ2-6; D gene uncertain. The source of this sequence is a boy under two years old who had a stem cell transplant for SCID, so the T cells may come from the graft donor. The sample here was PBMCs, mostly from graft donor cells, taken 360 days after TCRalphabeta/CD19-depleted stem cell transplant. The CDR3 spells CASSLSAANVLTF. CDR3 nucleotide sequence: TGTGCCAGCAGCCTCTCTGCTGCCAACGTCCTGACTTTC.